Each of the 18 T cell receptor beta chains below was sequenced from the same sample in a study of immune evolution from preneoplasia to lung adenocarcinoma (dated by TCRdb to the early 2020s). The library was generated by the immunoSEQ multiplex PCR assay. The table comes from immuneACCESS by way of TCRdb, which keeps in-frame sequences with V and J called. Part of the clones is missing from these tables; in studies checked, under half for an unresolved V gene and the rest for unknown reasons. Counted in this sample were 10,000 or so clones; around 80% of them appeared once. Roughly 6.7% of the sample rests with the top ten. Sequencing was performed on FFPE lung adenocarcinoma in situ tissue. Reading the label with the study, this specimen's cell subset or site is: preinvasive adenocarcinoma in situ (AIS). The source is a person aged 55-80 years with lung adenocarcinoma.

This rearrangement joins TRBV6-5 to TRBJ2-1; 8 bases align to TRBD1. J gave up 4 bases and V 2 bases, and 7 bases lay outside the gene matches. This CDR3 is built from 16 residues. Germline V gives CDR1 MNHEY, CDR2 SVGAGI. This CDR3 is CASSYLTGERYNEQFF. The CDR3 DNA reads TGTGCCAGCAGTTACCTGACAGGGGAGAGGTACAATGAGCAGTTCTTC.

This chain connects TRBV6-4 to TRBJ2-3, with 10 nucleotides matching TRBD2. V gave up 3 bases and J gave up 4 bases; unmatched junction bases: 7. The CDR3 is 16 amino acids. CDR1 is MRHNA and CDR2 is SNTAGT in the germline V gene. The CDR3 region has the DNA TGTGCCAGCAGTGATCTTCCTAGCGGGGGCTCAGATACGCAGTATTTT. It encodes CASSDLPSGGSDTQYF.

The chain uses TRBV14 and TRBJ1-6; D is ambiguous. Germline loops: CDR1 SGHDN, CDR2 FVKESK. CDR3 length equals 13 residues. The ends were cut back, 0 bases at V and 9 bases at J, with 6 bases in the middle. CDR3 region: CASSQDLGSPLHF. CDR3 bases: TGTGCCAGCAGCCAAGATTTAGGTTCACCCCTCCACTTT.

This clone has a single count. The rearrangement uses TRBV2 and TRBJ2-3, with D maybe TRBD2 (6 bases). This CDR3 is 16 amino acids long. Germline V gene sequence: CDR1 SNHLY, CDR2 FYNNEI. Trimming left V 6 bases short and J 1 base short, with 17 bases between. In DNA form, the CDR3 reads TGTGCCAGCAGGGGACGGGACTCCCTAGGCACAGATACGCAGTATTTT. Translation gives CASRGRDSLGTDTQYF.

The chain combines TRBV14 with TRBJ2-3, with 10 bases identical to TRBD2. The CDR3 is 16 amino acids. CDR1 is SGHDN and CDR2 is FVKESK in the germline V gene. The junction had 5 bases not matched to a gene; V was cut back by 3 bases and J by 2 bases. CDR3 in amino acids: CASSHRTSGYTDTQYF. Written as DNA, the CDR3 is TGTGCCAGCAGCCATAGGACTAGCGGTTACACAGATACGCAGTATTTT.

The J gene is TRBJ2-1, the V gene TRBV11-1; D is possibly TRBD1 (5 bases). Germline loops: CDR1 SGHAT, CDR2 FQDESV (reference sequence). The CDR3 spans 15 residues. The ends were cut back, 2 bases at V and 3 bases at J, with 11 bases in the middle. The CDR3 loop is CASSLTKGFYNEQFF. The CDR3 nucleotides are TGTGCCAGCAGCTTAACAAAGGGGTTCTACAATGAGCAGTTCTTC.

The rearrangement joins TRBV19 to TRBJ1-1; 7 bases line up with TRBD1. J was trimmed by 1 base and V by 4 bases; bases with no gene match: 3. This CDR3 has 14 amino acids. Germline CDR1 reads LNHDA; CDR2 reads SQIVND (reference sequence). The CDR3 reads CASSRDSRNTEAFF. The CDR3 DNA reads TGTGCCAGTAGTAGGGACAGCCGGAACACTGAAGCTTTCTTT.

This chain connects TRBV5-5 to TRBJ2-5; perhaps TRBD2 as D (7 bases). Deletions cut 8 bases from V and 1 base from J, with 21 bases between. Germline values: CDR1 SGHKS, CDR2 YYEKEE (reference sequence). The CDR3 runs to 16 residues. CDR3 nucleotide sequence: TGTGCCAGTTCAACTGGGGCGGGGGCGATCCAAGAGACCCAGTACTTC. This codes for CASSTGAGAIQETQYF.

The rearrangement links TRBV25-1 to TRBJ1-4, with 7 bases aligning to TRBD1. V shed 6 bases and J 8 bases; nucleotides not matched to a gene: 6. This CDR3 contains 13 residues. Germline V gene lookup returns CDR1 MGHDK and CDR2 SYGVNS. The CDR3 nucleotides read TGTGCCAGCAGGGGGACAGAAAGAGAAAAACTGTTTTTT. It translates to CASRGTEREKLFF.

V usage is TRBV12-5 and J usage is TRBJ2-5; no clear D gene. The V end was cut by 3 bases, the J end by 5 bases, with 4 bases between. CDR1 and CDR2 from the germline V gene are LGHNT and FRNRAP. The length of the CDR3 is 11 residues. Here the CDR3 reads CASGFFETQYF. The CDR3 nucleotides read TGTGCTAGTGGTTTTTTCGAGACCCAGTACTTC.

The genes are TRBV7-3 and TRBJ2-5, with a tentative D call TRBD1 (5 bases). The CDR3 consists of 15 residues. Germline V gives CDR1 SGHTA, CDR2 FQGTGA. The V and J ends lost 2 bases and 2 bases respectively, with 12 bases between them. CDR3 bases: TGTGCCAGCAGCTTAGGGTCGACAGATCAAGAGACCCAGTACTTC. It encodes CASSLGSTDQETQYF.

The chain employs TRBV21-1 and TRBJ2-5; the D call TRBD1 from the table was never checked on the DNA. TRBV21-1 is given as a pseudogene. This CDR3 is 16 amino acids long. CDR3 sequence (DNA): TGTGCCAGCAGCAAAGGCGCCGGGACAGGGCGGGAGACCCAGTACTTC. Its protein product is CASSKGAGTGRETQYF.

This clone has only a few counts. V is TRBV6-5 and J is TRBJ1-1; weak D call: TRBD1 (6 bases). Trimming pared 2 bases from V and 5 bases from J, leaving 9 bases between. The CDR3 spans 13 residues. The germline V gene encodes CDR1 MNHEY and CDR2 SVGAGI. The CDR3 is CASSYQGRTEAFF. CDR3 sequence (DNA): TGTGCCAGCAGTTACCAGGGGCGTACTGAAGCTTTCTTT.

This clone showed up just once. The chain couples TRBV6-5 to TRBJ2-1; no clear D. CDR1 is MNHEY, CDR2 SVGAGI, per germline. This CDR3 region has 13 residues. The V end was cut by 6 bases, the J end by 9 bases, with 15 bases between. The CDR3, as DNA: TGTGCCAGCAGCGAGACTCCACTCCGTGAGCAGTTCTTC. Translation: CASSETPLREQFF.

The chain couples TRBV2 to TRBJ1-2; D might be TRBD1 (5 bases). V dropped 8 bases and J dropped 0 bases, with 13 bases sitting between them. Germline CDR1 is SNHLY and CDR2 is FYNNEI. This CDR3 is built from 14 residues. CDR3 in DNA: TGTGCCAGCCTACTCCAACAGGCTAACTATGGCTACACCTTC. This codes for CASLLQQANYGYTF.

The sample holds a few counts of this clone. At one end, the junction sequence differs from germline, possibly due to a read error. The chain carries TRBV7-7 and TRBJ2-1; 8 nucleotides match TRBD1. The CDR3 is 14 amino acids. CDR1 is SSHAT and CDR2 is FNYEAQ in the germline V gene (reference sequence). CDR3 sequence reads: CASSLTTGENEQFF. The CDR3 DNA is TGTGCTAGCAGCTTAACGACAGGGGAGAATGAGCAGTTCTTC.

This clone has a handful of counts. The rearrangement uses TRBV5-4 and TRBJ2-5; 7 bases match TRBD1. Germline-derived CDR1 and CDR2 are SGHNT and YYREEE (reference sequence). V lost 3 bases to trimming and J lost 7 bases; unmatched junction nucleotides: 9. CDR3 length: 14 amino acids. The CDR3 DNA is TGTGCCAGCAGCTCGGGACAGTGGGTGAGGACCCAGTACTTC. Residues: CASSSGQWVRTQYF.

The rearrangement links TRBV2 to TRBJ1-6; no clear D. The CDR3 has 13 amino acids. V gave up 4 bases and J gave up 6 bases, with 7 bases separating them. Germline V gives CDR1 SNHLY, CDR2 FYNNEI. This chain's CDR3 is CASSGNPNSPLHF. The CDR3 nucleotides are TGTGCCAGCAGTGGAAACCCTAATTCACCCCTCCACTTT.